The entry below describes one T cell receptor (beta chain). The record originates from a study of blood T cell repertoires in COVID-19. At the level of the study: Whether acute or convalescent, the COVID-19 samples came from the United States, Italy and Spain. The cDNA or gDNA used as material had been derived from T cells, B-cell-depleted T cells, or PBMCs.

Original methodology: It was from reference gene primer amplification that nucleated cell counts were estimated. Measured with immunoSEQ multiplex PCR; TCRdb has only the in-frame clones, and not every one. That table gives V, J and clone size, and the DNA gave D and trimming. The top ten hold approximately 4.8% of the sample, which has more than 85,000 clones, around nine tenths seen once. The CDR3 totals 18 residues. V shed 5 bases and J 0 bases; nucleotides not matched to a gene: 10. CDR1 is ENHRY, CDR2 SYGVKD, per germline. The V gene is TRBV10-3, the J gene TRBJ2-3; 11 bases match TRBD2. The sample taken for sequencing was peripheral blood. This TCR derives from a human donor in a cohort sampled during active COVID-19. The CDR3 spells CAISKLAGASTSTDTQYF. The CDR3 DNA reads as TGTGCCATCAGTAAACTAGCGGGGGCCTCGACTAGCACAGATACGCAGTATTTT.